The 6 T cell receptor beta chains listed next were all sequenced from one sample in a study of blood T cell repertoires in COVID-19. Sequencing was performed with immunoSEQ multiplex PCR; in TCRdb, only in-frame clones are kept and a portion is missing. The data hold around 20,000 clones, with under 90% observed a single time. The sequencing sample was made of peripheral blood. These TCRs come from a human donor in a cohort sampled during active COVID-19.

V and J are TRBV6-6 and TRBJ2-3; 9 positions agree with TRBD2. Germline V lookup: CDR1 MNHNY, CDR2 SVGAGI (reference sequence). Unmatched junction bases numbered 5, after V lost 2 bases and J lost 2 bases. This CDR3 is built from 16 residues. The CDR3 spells CASSYPASGATDTQYF. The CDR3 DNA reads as TGTGCCAGCAGTTACCCCGCTAGCGGGGCCACAGATACGCAGTATTTT.

The CDR3 DNA reads TGTGCCAGCAGCCAAGAAGGAAGCGGGAGGACCGAGCAGTACTTC. Protein product: CASSQEGSGRTEQYF. The genes are TRBV3-1 (or the pseudogene TRBV3-2) and TRBJ2-7; TRBD2 aligns across 9 bases. The CDR3 spans 15 residues. Germline lookup yields CDR1 LGHDT and CDR2 YNNKEL (reference sequence). J lost 6 bases, V lost 0 bases, and 6 bases had no gene match.

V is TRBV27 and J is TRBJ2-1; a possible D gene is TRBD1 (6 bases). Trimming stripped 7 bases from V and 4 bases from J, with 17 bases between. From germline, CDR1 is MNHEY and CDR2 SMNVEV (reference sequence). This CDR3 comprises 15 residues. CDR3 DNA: TGTGCCAGCATTCCTTCAGGGGCTTCATACAATGAGCAGTTCTTC. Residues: CASIPSGASYNEQFF.

CDR3 residues: CASSSTLAGGPGELFF. The DNA for the CDR3 is TGTGCCAGCAGCTCTACCCTAGCGGGAGGGCCCGGGGAGCTGTTTTTT. The V gene is TRBV11-2, the J gene TRBJ2-2, with 12 bases identical to TRBD2. The CDR3 is made up of 16 amino acids. Unmatched junction bases numbered 6, after V lost 4 bases and J lost 6 bases. CDR1 and CDR2 from the germline V gene are SGHAT and FQNNGV.

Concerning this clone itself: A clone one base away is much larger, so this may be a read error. Written as DNA, the CDR3 is TGTGCCAGCAGTGAAAGCGGGACAGATACGCAGTATTTT. This sequence encodes CASSESGTDTQYF. This chain joins TRBV6-4 and TRBJ2-3; maybe TRBD2 (6 bases). CDR3 length: 13 residues. V lost 3 bases, J lost 3 bases, and 7 bases lay in between. Germline V gives CDR1 MRHNA, CDR2 SNTAGT.

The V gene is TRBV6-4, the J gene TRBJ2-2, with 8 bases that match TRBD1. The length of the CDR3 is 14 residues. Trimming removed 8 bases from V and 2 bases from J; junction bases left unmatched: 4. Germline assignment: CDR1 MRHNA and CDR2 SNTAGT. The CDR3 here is CASGQGDNTGELFF. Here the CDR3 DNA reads TGTGCCAGCGGACAGGGCGATAACACCGGGGAGCTGTTTTTT.